What follows is one TCR beta chain and its context. This specimen comes from a study of response to subunit inactivated influenza vaccine. V was pared by 4 bases and J by 5 bases, with 9 bases of the junction left unmatched. CDR1 MDHEN and CDR2 SYDVKM come from the germline V gene. This CDR3 has 16 residues. Each CDR3 protein gets one entry after TCRdb re-called the RT-PCR reads with MiXCR. The table records around 710,000 distinct CDR3 sequences, approximately 14% of them present only once. This sequence was found in a man aged 50 to 60 who received an inactivated influenza vaccine. The specimen was PBMCs from blood, collected 14 to 15 days before vaccination. The genes are TRBV28 and TRBJ1-5, with 9 bases matching TRBD1. DNA of the CDR3: TGTGCCAGCAGTTATGGGTCACAGGGGGCTTATCAGCCCCAGCATTTT. Its protein product is CASSYGSQGAYQPQHF.